The T cell receptor beta chain under discussion was sequenced for a study of blood T cell repertoires in COVID-19. Looking at the study overall: Sites across the United States, Italy and Spain contributed samples from acute and convalescent COVID-19. The analysed material was cDNA or gDNA that came from T cells, B-cell-depleted T cells, or PBMCs.

The Seattle patients, enrolled during active infection, were followed longitudinally. Under the authors' procedure: Nucleated cell number was recorded as an estimate derived from reference gene primer amplification. Clones were read by immunoSEQ multiplex PCR, and TCRdb kept only the in-frame ones, dropping some. V and J calls and clone size are those listed in that table; D and trimming were worked out from the DNA. The sample has 150,000 to 200,000 clones, roughly 84% seen once. As for this clone: Relative to the germline gene, one junction end is altered; a read error may explain this.

Germline assignment: CDR1 SQVTM and CDR2 ANQGSEA. This CDR3 has 13 amino acids. The rearrangement joins TRBV29-1 to TRBJ1-1, with D unclear. The TCR comes from a woman aged 70-85 years with COVID-19, enrolled during active disease. Sequenced input: peripheral blood. The DNA of the CDR3 is TGCAGCGCCCCTTCTCAAAGAGCGGCAGAAGTTTTCTTT. Its translation: CSAPSQRAAEVFF. The whole variable domain, filled in from reference TRBV29-1 and TRBJ1-1, reads SAVISQKPSRDICQRGTSLTIQCQVDSQVTMMFWYRQQPGQSLTLIATANQGSEATYESGFVIDKFPISRPNLTFSTLTVSNMSPEDSSIYLCSAPSQRAAEVFFGQGTRLTVV.